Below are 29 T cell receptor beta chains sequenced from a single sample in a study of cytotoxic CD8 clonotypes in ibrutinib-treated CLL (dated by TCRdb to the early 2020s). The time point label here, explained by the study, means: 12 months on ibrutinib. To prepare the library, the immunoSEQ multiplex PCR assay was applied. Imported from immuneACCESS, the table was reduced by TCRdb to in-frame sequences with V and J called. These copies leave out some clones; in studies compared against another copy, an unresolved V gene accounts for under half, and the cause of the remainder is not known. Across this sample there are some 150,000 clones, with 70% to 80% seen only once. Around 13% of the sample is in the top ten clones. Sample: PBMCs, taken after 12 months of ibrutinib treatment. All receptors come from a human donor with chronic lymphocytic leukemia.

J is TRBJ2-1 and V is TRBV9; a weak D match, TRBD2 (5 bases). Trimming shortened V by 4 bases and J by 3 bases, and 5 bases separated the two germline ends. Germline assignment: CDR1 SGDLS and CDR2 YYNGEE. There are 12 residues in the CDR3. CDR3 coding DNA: TGTGCCAGCAGCCGGGACTACAATGAGCAGTTCTTC. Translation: CASSRDYNEQFF.

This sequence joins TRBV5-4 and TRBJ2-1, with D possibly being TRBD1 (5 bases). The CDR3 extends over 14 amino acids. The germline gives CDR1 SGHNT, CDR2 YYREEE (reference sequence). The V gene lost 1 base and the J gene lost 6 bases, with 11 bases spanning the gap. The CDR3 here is CASSLLGAFNEQFF. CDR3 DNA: TGTGCCAGCAGCTTGCTAGGGGCCTTCAATGAGCAGTTCTTC. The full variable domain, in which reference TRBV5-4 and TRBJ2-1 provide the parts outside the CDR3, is ETGVTQSPTHLIKTRGQQVTLRCSSQSGHNTVSWYQQALGQGPQFIFQYYREEENGRGNFPPRFSGLQFPNYSSELNVNALELDDSALYLCASSLLGAFNEQFFGPGTRLTVL.

The CDR3 nucleotides are TGCGCCAGCAGCCAGTCGACAGGGAACACTGAAGCTTTCTTT. Translating it yields CASSQSTGNTEAFF. The gene calls are TRBV5-1 and TRBJ1-1; possible D gene TRBD1, 6 bases. The germline gives CDR1 SGHRS, CDR2 YFSETQ. This CDR3 has 14 residues. V shed 4 bases and J shed 1 base, with 11 bases lying between them. The complete variable domain, with remaining parts taken from reference TRBV5-1 and TRBJ1-1, reads KAGVTQTPRYLIKTRGQQVTLSCSPISGHRSVSWYQQTPGQGLQFLFEYFSETQRNKGNFPGRFSGRQFSNSRSEMNVSTLELGDSALYLCASSQSTGNTEAFFGQGTRLTVV.

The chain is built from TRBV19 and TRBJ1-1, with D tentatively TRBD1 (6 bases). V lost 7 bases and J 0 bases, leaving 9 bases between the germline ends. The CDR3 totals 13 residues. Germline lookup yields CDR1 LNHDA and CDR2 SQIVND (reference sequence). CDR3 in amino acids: CASTTGMNTEAFF. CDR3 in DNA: TGTGCCAGTACGACAGGAATGAACACTGAAGCTTTCTTT.

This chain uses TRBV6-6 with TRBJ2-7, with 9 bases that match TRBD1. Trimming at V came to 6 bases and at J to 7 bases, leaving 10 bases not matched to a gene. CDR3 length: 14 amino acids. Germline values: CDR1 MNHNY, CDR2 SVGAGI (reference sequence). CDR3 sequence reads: CASSTTGGGREQYF. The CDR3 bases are TGTGCCAGCAGCACCACAGGGGGCGGAAGGGAGCAGTACTTC.

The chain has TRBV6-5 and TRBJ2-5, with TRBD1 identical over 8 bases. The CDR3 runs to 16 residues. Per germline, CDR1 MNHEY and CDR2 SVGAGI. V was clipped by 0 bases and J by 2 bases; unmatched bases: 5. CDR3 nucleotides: TGTGCCAGCAGTTACTCGATCTGGACAGGGCAAGAGACCCAGTACTTC. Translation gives CASSYSIWTGQETQYF.

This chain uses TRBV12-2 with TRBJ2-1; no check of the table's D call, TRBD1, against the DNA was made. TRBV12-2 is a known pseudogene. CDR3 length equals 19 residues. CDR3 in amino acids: CASRLARRGPRGSYNEQFF. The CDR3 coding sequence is TGTGCAAGTCGCTTAGCGCGTAGGGGCCCCCGTGGCTCCTACAATGAGCAGTTCTTC.

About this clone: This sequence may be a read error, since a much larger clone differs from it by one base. The DNA of the CDR3 is TGTGCCAGCAGCTTAACAGTCGACTCTGGAAACACCATATATTTT. Translation gives CASSLTVDSGNTIYF. The J gene is TRBJ1-3, the V gene TRBV7-9, with D hard to call. Trimming removed 2 bases from V and 0 bases from J, with 8 bases in between. Germline CDR1 is SEHNR and CDR2 is FQNEAQ (reference sequence). The CDR3 sequence is 15 residues long. Filled out from reference TRBV7-9 and TRBJ1-3, the complete variable domain reads DTGVSQNPRHKITKRGQNVTFRCDPISEHNRLYWYRQTLGQGPEFLTYFQNEAQLEKSRLLSDRFSAERPKGSFSTLEIQRTEQGDSAMYLCASSLTVDSGNTIYFGEGSWLTVV.

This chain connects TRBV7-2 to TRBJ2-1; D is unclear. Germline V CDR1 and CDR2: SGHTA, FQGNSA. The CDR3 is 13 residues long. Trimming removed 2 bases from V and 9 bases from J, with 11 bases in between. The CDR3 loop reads CASSLRAASEQFF. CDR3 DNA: TGTGCCAGCAGCTTACGGGCGGCGAGTGAGCAGTTCTTC.

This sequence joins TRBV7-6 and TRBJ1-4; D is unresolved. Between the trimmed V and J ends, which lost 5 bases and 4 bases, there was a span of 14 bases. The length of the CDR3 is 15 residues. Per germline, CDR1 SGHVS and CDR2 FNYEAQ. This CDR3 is CASSPIPGHNEKLFF. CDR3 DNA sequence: TGTGCCAGCAGCCCGATTCCGGGCCATAATGAAAAACTGTTTTTT.

The CDR3 spells CASSLFGRGGSGKYTEAFF. CDR3 nucleotide sequence: TGTGCCAGCAGTTTATTTGGCAGGGGAGGTTCTGGGAAGTATACTGAAGCTTTCTTT. The rearrangement uses TRBV28 and TRBJ1-1, with D possibly matching TRBD1 (6 bases). V shed 1 base and J shed 5 bases, with 26 bases lying between them. Germline-derived CDR1 and CDR2 are MDHEN and SYDVKM. This CDR3 region has 19 residues.

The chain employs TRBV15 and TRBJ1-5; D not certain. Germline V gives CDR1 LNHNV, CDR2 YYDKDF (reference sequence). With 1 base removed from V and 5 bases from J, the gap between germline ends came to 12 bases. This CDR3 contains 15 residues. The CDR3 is CATSRGGQEHQPQHF. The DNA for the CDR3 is TGTGCCACCAGCAGAGGAGGGCAGGAACATCAGCCCCAGCATTTT.

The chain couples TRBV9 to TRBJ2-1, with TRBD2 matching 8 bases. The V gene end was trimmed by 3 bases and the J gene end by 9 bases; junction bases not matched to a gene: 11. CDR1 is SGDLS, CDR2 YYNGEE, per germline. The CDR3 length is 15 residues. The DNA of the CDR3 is TGTGCCAGCAGCGGGGCGGGAGGAGGTTATGGTGAGCAGTTCTTC. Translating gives CASSGAGGGYGEQFF.

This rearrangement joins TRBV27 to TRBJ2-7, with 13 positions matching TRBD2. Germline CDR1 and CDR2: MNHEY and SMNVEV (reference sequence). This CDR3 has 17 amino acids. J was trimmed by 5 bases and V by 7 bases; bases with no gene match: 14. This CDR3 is CASTHRNRTSGRHEQYF. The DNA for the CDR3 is TGTGCCAGCACGCATCGGAACCGGACTAGCGGGAGACACGAGCAGTACTTC.

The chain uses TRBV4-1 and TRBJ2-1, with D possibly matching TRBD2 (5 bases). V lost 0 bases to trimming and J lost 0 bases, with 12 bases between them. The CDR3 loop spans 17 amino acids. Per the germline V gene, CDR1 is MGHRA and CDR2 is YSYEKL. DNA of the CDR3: TGCGCCAGCAGCCAAGAACCTAGCACGAGCTCCTACAATGAGCAGTTCTTC. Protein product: CASSQEPSTSSYNEQFF.

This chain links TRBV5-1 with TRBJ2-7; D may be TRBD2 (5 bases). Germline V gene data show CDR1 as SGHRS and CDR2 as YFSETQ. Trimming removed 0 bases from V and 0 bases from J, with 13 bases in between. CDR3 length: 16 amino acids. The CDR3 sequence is CASSLDSGVPSYEQYF. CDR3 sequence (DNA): TGCGCCAGCAGCTTGGATTCCGGGGTTCCCTCCTACGAGCAGTACTTC.

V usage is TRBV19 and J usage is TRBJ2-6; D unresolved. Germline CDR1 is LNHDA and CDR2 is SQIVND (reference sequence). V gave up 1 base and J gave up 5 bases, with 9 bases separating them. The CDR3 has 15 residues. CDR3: CASSIGGSRANVLTF. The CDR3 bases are TGTGCCAGTAGTATAGGTGGGTCTAGGGCCAACGTCCTGACTTTC.

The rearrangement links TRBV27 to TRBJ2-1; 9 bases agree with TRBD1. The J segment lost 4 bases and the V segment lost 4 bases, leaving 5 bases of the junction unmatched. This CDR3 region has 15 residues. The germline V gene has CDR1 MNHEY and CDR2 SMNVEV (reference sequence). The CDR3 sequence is CASSSGTGSYNEQFF. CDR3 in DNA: TGTGCCAGCAGTTCGGGGACAGGGAGTTACAATGAGCAGTTCTTC.

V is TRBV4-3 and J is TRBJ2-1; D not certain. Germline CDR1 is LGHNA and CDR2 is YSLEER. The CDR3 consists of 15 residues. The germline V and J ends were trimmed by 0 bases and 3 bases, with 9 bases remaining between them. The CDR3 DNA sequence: TGCGCCAGCAGCCAAGAGCTAGACAACTACAATGAGCAGTTCTTC. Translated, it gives CASSQELDNYNEQFF.

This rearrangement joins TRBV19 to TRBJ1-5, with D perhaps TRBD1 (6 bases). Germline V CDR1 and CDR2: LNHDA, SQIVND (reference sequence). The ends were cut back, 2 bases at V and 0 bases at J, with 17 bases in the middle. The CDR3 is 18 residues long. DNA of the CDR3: TGTGCCAGTAGTATAAGGGCCAGGGGCTCGTATAGCAATCAGCCCCAGCATTTT. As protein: CASSIRARGSYSNQPQHF.

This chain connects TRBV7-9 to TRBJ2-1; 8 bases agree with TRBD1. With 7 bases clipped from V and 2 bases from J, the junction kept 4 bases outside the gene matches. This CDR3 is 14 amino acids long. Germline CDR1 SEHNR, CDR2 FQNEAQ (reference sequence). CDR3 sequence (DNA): TGTGCCAGCACAAGGACAGGGACCTACAATGAGCAGTTCTTC. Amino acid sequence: CASTRTGTYNEQFF. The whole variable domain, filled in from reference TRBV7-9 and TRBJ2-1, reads DTGVSQNPRHKITKRGQNVTFRCDPISEHNRLYWYRQTLGQGPEFLTYFQNEAQLEKSRLLSDRFSAERPKGSFSTLEIQRTEQGDSAMYLCASTRTGTYNEQFFGPGTRLTVL.

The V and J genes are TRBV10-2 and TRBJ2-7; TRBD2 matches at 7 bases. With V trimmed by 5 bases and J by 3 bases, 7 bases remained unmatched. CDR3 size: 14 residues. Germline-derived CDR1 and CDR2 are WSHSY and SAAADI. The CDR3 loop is CASSWGGSNYEQYF. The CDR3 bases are TGCGCCAGCAGTTGGGGGGGTAGTAACTACGAGCAGTACTTC.

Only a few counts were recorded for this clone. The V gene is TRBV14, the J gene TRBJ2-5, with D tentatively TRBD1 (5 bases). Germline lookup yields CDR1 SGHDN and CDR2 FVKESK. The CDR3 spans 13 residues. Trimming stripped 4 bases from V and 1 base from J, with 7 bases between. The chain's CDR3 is CASSPRVQETQYF. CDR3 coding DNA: TGTGCCAGCAGCCCCAGGGTCCAAGAGACCCAGTACTTC.

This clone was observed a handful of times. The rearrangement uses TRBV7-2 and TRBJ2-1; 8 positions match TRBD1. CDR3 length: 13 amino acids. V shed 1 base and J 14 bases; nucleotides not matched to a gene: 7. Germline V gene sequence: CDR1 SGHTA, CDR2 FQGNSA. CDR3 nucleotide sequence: TGTGCCAGCAGCTTAGAGACAGGGGAGGTTGAGTTCTTC. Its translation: CASSLETGEVEFF.

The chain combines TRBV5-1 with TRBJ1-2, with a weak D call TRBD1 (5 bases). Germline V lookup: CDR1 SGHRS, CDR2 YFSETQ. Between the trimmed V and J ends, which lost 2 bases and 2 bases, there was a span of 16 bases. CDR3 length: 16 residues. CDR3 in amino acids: CASSLSWGVANYGYTF. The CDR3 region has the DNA TGCGCCAGCAGCTTATCATGGGGGGTAGCAAACTATGGCTACACCTTC.

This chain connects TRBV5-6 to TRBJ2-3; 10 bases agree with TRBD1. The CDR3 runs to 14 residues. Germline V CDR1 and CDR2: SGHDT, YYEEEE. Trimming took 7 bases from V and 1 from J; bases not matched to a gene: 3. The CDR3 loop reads CASGGTGGTDTQYF. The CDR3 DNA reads TGTGCCAGCGGGGGGACAGGGGGCACAGATACGCAGTATTTT.

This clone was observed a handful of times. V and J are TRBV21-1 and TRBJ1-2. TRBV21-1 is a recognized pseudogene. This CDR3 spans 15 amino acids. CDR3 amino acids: CASSKGRWGLGGYTF. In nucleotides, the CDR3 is TGTGCCAGCAGCAAAGGACGTTGGGGGTTAGGTGGCTACACCTTC.

CDR3 residues: CASSIDQRSGAYEQYF. CDR3 in DNA: TGTGCCAGTAGTATAGATCAACGAAGCGGGGCCTACGAGCAGTACTTC. The chain recombines TRBV19 with TRBJ2-7; 7 bases line up with TRBD2. J lost 2 bases, V lost 0 bases, and 7 bases had no gene match. The CDR3 is 16 residues long. Germline CDR1 LNHDA, CDR2 SQIVND (reference sequence).

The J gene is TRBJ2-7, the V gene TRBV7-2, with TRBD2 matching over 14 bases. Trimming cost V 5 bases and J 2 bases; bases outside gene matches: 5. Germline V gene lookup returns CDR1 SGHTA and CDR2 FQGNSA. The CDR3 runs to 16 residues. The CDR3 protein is CASSQRLAGGTYEQYF. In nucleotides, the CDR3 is TGTGCCAGCAGCCAAAGACTAGCGGGAGGGACCTACGAGCAGTACTTC.